This TCR beta chain was captured by sequencing in a study of T cells after yellow fever vaccination. About the study: When fractions had low cell numbers, they were prepared with SMART-Seq v4 Ultra Low Input. The study, taken as a whole, reports: Post-booster reappearance was seen for most primary-vaccination clones (just under 97% CD4, about 88% CD8). Contaminants from the bulk population, in the form of abundant clonotypes, could be found in FACS-sorted repertoires.

Researchers made TCR cDNA using 5'RACE template switching, and this step added a universal primer site and UMIs. A single record per CDR3 protein comes from TCRdb applying MiXCR to the 5' RACE reads. The sample carries about 340,000 distinct CDR3 sequences, under 15% recorded once. CDR3 length: 19 residues. On this clonotype: Its specificity is not known.

The chain joins TRBV21-1 to TRBJ2-3; the D call in the table, TRBD2, was not verified against the DNA. TRBV21-1 is recorded as a pseudogene. This clonotype was sampled from a man aged 18 to 30 who received the YFV17D yellow fever vaccine. Material: CD4+ T cells sorted from PBMCs, obtained 15 days after the yellow fever booster vaccination. CDR3 amino acids: CASSTPGTSGGPFMNTQYF. CDR3 coding DNA: TGTGCCAGCAGCACTCCCGGGACTAGCGGGGGGCCCTTCATGAATACGCAGTATTTT.